The 11 T cell receptor beta chains in this list originate from one sample, sequenced in a study of blood T cell repertoires in COVID-19. Clones were read by immunoSEQ multiplex PCR, and TCRdb kept only the in-frame ones, dropping some. The table has roughly 260,000 clones, roughly 86% seen once. Sequenced sample: PBMCs or T cells enriched from blood (not recorded which). The receptors originated from a woman younger than 35 who had recovered from COVID-19.

V and J are TRBV4-1 and TRBJ2-1, with 14 positions matching TRBD2. CDR3 length: 16 residues. Per germline, CDR1 MGHRA and CDR2 YSYEKL. J was trimmed by 12 bases and V by 3 bases; bases with no gene match: 10. CDR3 nucleotide sequence: TGCGCCAGCAGCCAGCCCCGACTAGCGGGGGGGCCAAGGCAGTTCTTC. It specifies CASSQPRLAGGPRQFF.

This clone was detected once. This chain uses TRBV7-9 with TRBJ2-3; D might be TRBD2 (6 bases). Trimming took 3 bases from V and 6 from J, leaving 16 bases between them. The CDR3 covers 15 residues. Germline lookup yields CDR1 SEHNR and CDR2 FQNEAQ (reference sequence). The CDR3 nucleotides are TGTGCCAGCAGCTTTCATGAGGCGGGGACCGATACGCAGTATTTT. Its protein is CASSFHEAGTDTQYF.

The V and J genes are TRBV29-1 and TRBJ2-7; D is uncertain. The CDR3 has 12 amino acids. V was pared by 4 bases and J by 5 bases, with 12 bases between. The germline V gene has CDR1 SQVTM and CDR2 ANQGSEA. The CDR3 DNA follows: TGCAGCGTTGGTGGGCTGGTAGACGAGCAGTACTTC. Its translation: CSVGGLVDEQYF.

The chain carries TRBV11-3 and TRBJ1-3; D gene ambiguous. The V and J ends lost 5 bases and 4 bases respectively, with 12 bases between them. Germline CDR1 and CDR2: SGHNT and YENEEA. This CDR3 has 14 residues. The CDR3 is CASSDAGSGNTIYF. The CDR3 DNA follows: TGTGCCAGCAGCGACGCAGGCTCGGGAAACACCATATATTTT.

This rearrangement joins TRBV4-1 to TRBJ2-5; D gene unclear. The V end lost 0 bases, the J end lost 2 bases, and 10 bases lay between the germline ends. The CDR3 is 15 residues long. Germline CDR1 MGHRA, CDR2 YSYEKL. The CDR3 bases are TGCGCCAGCAGCCAAGATCCGCTAGTTCAAGAGACCCAGTACTTC. It translates to CASSQDPLVQETQYF.

The CDR3 DNA follows: TGTGCCAGCAGCAAAGAAGTGTCGGACAGGGGGCGTTCAGCTTTCTTT. Encoded protein: CASSKEVSDRGRSAFF. This rearrangement joins TRBV21-1 to TRBJ1-1; TRBD1 is the table's D call, not checked against the DNA. TRBV21-1 is recorded as a pseudogene. The CDR3 is 16 residues long.

The chain links TRBV29-1 to TRBJ1-1, with a possible D match to TRBD1 (5 bases). The length of the CDR3 is 11 residues. The V end was cut by 3 bases, the J end by 8 bases, with 10 bases between. Germline V gene data show CDR1 as SQVTM and CDR2 as ANQGSEA. This chain's CDR3 is CSVDSGREAFF. CDR3 sequence (DNA): TGCAGCGTTGATTCAGGGCGAGAAGCTTTCTTT.

This chain uses TRBV3-1 (or the pseudogene TRBV3-2) with TRBJ1-2, with D possibly being TRBD1 (6 bases). The germline V and J ends were trimmed by 4 bases and 4 bases, with 16 bases remaining between them. The CDR3 is made up of 15 amino acids. Germline V gene sequence: CDR1 LGHDT, CDR2 YNNKEL (reference sequence). CDR3 nucleotides: TGTGCCAGCAGCCTAGCCGGGGGGCAGAGCTATGGCTACACCTTC. It is translated as CASSLAGGQSYGYTF.

The chain uses TRBV4-3 and TRBJ2-1, with D possibly TRBD1 on 6 matching bases. The CDR3 runs to 15 residues. Per germline, CDR1 LGHNA and CDR2 YSLEER. The V and J ends lost 0 bases and 7 bases respectively, with 13 bases between them. The CDR3 here is CASSQDSGQLNEQFF. CDR3 nucleotides: TGCGCCAGCAGCCAAGATTCCGGACAGTTGAATGAGCAGTTCTTC.

This clone was counted between two and nine times. The chain is built from TRBV19 and TRBJ2-3; weak D call: TRBD2 (5 bases). V was shortened by 6 bases and J by 2 bases, with 15 bases between the two germline ends. Per germline, CDR1 LNHDA and CDR2 SQIVND (reference sequence). The CDR3 is 15 amino acids. CDR3 bases: TGTGCCAGTAGCTCACGGCCGGGGAACACAGATACGCAGTATTTT. Translation gives CASSSRPGNTDTQYF.

This clone has only one observation. The V call is TRBV6-5, the J call TRBJ2-7, with D tentatively TRBD2 (5 bases). Germline V gene lookup returns CDR1 MNHEY and CDR2 SVGAGI. This CDR3 is 15 amino acids long. V shed 6 bases and J shed 2 bases, with 17 bases lying between them. The CDR3 is CASRGGWRNAYEQYF. DNA for the CDR3: TGTGCCAGCAGAGGAGGCTGGAGGAACGCCTACGAGCAGTACTTC.